This TCR beta chain was obtained from a study of blood T cell repertoires in COVID-19. Study background: The study drew acute and convalescent COVID-19 samples from the United States, Italy and Spain.

The J segment lost 7 bases and the V segment lost 4 bases, leaving 11 bases of the junction unmatched. This CDR3 comprises 16 residues. CDR1 is SGDLS and CDR2 is YYNGEE in the germline V gene. In the original analysis: Reference gene primer amplification gave estimated nucleated cell counts. Generated by immunoSEQ multiplex PCR, the TCRdb table keeps only in-frame clones and is missing some. That table gives V, J and clone size, and the DNA gave D and trimming. The sample has around 170,000 clones; around 89% are singletons. This chain joins TRBV9 and TRBJ1-4; 9 bases align to TRBD1. The TCR was taken from a man in his sixties with acute or convalescent COVID-19. The sequencing sample was made of peripheral blood. The CDR3 DNA is TGTGCCAGCAGCCCCACGACCGGGACAGGGAGTGAAAAACTGTTTTTT. This sequence encodes CASSPTTGTGSEKLFF. Using reference TRBV9 and TRBJ1-4 for the parts outside the CDR3, the full variable domain is DSGVTQTPKHLITATGQRVTLRCSPRSGDLSVYWYQQSLDQGLQFLIQYYNGEERAKGNILERFSAQQFPDLHSELNLSSLELGDSALYFCASSPTTGTGSEKLFFGSGTQLSVL.